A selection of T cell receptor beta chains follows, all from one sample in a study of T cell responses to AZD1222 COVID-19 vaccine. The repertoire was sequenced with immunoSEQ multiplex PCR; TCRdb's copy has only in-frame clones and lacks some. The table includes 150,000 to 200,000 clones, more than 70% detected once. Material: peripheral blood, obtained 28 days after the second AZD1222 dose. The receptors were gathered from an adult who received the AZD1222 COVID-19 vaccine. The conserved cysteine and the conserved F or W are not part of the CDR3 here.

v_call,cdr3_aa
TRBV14,ASSPRDSDTQY
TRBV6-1,ASIPGWTGNNEQF
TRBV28,ASSLTFPGAQY
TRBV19,ASSIRRGPGGELF
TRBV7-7,ASSFARAETQY
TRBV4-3,ASSQGLAGGPVEQF
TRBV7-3,ASSPGRTSGIDEQF
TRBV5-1,ASSPGDRGTDTQY
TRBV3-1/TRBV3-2,ASSQKGYGEKLF
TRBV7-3,ASSSNSGANVLT
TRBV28,ASKEQLNTEAF
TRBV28,ASRTGEYGYT
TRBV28,ASSRDRGPYNEQF
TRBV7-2,ASSLLEDEQF
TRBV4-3,ASSQGLAGGPEQY
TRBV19,ASSGRGGAEAF
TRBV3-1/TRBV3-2,ASSQARTFTKAPYEQY
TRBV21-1,ASSSLFAHHNEQF
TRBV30,AWSPGGGGYT
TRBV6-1,ASSESWDTQY